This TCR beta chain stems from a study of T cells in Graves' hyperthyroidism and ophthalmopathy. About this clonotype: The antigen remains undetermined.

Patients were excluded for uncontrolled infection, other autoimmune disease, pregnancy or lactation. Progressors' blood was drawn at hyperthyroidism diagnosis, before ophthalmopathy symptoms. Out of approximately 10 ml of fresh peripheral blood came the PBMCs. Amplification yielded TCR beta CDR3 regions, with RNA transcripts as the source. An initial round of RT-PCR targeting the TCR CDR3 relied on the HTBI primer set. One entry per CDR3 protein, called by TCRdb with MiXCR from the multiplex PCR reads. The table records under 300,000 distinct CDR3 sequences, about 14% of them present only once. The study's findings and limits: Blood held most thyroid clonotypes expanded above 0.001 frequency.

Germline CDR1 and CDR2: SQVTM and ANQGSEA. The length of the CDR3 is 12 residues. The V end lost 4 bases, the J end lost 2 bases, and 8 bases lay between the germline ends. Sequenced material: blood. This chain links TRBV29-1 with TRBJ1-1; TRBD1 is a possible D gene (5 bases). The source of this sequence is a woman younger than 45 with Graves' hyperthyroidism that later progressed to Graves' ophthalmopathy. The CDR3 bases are TGCAGCGTTGCGACAGCTAACACTGAAGCTTTCTTT. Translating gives CSVATANTEAFF.